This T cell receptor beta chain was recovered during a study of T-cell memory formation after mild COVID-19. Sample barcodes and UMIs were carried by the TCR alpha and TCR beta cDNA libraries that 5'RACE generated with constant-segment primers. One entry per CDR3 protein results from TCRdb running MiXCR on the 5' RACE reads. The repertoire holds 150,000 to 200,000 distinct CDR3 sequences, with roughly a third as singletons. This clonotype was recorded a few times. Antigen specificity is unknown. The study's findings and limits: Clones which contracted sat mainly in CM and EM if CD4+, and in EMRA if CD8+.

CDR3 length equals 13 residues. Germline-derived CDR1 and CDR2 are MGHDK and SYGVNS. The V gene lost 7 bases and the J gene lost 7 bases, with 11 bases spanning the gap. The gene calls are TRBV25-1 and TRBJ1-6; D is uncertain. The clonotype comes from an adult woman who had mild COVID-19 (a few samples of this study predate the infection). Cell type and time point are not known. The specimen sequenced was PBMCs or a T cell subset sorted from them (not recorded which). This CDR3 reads CASTARYNSPLHF. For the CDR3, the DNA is TGTGCCAGCACCGCGAGGTACAATTCACCCCTCCACTTT.